The 18 T cell receptor beta chains listed next were all sequenced from one sample in a study of blood T cell repertoires in COVID-19. The repertoire was sequenced with immunoSEQ multiplex PCR; TCRdb's copy has only in-frame clones and lacks some. The table lists some 150,000 clones, more than 70% of them singletons. Specimen: peripheral blood. Receptors originate from an older woman with acute or convalescent COVID-19.

This chain joins TRBV28 and TRBJ1-5; the match to TRBD1 covers 9 bases. The germline CDR1 and CDR2 sequences are MDHEN and SYDVKM. The CDR3 loop spans 19 amino acids. J lost 2 bases, V lost 6 bases, and 17 bases had no gene match. The CDR3 loop reads CASSVQGQGVGSRNQPQHF. CDR3 nucleotides: TGTGCCAGCAGCGTCCAGGGACAGGGAGTTGGTTCGCGCAATCAGCCCCAGCATTTT.

This rearrangement joins TRBV5-1 to TRBJ1-3; possible D gene TRBD1, 6 bases. This CDR3 has 16 residues. With 0 bases removed from V and 0 bases from J, the gap between germline ends came to 10 bases. Germline CDR1 SGHRS, CDR2 YFSETQ. CDR3 protein: CASSLDRVFSGNTIYF. The CDR3 DNA is TGCGCCAGCAGCTTGGACAGGGTCTTCTCTGGAAACACCATATATTTT.

The CDR3 here is CAWSVRRGAISGELFF. The CDR3, as DNA: TGTGCCTGGAGTGTACGGCGGGGGGCGATTTCCGGGGAGCTGTTTTTT. The chain employs TRBV30 and TRBJ2-2; 8 bases fit TRBD2. Germline V lookup: CDR1 GTSNPN, CDR2 SVGIG (reference sequence). With V trimmed by 0 bases and J by 6 bases, 9 bases remained unmatched. This CDR3 contains 16 residues.

The V and J genes are TRBV2 and TRBJ1-4; tentative D call: TRBD1 (5 bases). This CDR3 region has 14 residues. Trimming stripped 3 bases from V and 4 bases from J, with 9 bases between. Germline CDR1 SNHLY, CDR2 FYNNEI. The CDR3, as DNA: TGTGCCAGCAGTGATCGGGGGTTTAATGAAAAACTGTTTTTT. Translating gives CASSDRGFNEKLFF.

The table lists this clone with a count of one. The CDR3: CASSQAIAGGTDTQYF. CDR3 nucleotides: TGTGCCAGCAGCCAAGCCATAGCGGGGGGAACAGATACGCAGTATTTT. This chain uses TRBV3-1 (or the pseudogene TRBV3-2) with TRBJ2-3, with 10 bases matching TRBD2. The length of the CDR3 is 16 residues. V shed 1 base, J shed 3 bases, and the junction held 4 bases outside the gene matches. The germline V gene has CDR1 LGHDT and CDR2 YNNKEL (reference sequence).

This rearrangement joins TRBV7-2 to TRBJ2-3; 9 bases are a match to TRBD1. The CDR3 totals 15 residues. The V gene's germline CDR1 is SGHTA and CDR2 FQGNSA. The V and J ends lost 6 bases and 2 bases, in that order; junction bases with no gene match: 6. The CDR3 DNA reads TGTGCCAGCAGTCGCGACAGGGGGAACACAGATACGCAGTATTTT. Protein product: CASSRDRGNTDTQYF.

The chain employs TRBV4-1 and TRBJ2-3; 9 nucleotides agree with TRBD1. CDR1 is MGHRA and CDR2 is YSYEKL in the germline V gene. CDR3 length equals 15 residues. The junction had 7 bases not matched to a gene; V was cut back by 6 bases and J by 3 bases. The CDR3 reads CASRQGQGQTDTQYF. The CDR3 DNA is TGCGCCAGCAGGCAGGGACAGGGCCAGACAGATACGCAGTATTTT.

This chain joins TRBV7-9 and TRBJ2-3, with D possibly matching TRBD1 (6 bases). CDR3 length equals 15 residues. Germline V gene lookup returns CDR1 SEHNR and CDR2 FQNEAQ (reference sequence). Trimming pared 5 bases from V and 2 bases from J, leaving 14 bases between. CDR3 sequence: CASSPRQASTDTQYF. In nucleotides, the CDR3 is TGTGCCAGCAGCCCGAGACAGGCGTCCACAGATACGCAGTATTTT.

This clone turned up a few times. The chain is built from TRBV5-1 and TRBJ1-4; D is perhaps TRBD1 (6 bases). The germline V gene encodes CDR1 SGHRS and CDR2 YFSETQ. The V gene lost 0 bases and the J gene lost 3 bases, with 9 bases spanning the gap. The CDR3 spans 15 residues. The CDR3 protein is CASSLVQGSNEKLFF. CDR3 nucleotide sequence: TGCGCCAGCAGCTTGGTACAGGGTTCTAATGAAAAACTGTTTTTT.

DNA of the CDR3: TGTGCCAGCAGCCAAACGACAGGGTCGGCAGAGACCCAGTACTTC. The encoded protein is CASSQTTGSAETQYF. The chain is built from TRBV14 and TRBJ2-5; 7 bases align to TRBD1. This CDR3 has 15 residues. Germline-derived CDR1 and CDR2 are SGHDN and FVKESK. Trimming at V came to 2 bases and at J to 4 bases, leaving 7 bases not matched to a gene.

The chain uses TRBV25-1 and TRBJ1-1; D unclear. V was cut by 3 bases and J by 3 bases, with 14 bases left in between. Germline loops: CDR1 MGHDK, CDR2 SYGVNS. The CDR3 length is 15 residues. The CDR3 protein is CASSEVLGRDTEAFF. The DNA for the CDR3 is TGTGCCAGCAGTGAGGTTTTAGGGAGGGACACTGAAGCTTTCTTT.

The rearrangement links TRBV28 to TRBJ2-7; 7 positions match TRBD1. Germline assignment: CDR1 MDHEN and CDR2 SYDVKM. This CDR3 has 13 amino acids. Unmatched junction bases numbered 5, after V lost 5 bases and J lost 4 bases. The CDR3, as DNA: TGTGCCAGCAGTCCCCGACAGGGTTACGAGCAGTACTTC. This codes for CASSPRQGYEQYF.

This rearrangement joins TRBV27 to TRBJ2-7; 9 nucleotides line up with TRBD1. J was trimmed by 6 bases and V by 10 bases; bases with no gene match: 10. Germline V CDR1 and CDR2: MNHEY, SMNVEV (reference sequence). CDR3 size: 13 residues. The CDR3 loop is CATRDRVISEQYF. The DNA for the CDR3 is TGTGCCACCCGGGACAGGGTTATCTCCGAGCAGTACTTC.

This clone appeared once. The gene calls are TRBV6-2 or TRBV6-3 and TRBJ2-1; 7 bases agree with TRBD2. Per the germline V gene, CDR1 is MNHEY and CDR2 is SVGEGT. CDR3 length equals 14 residues. J gave up 6 bases and V 6 bases, and 8 bases lay outside the gene matches. The CDR3 DNA follows: TGTGCCAGCAGCACTTTGGGAGGGACCAATGAGCAGTTCTTC. Its protein is CASSTLGGTNEQFF.

The chain combines TRBV7-3 with TRBJ2-1; 10 bases line up with TRBD2. In germline, CDR1 is SGHTA, CDR2 FQGTGA. CDR3 length: 15 residues. Germline trimming cut 2 bases from V and 8 bases from J; bases unmatched to any gene: 6. The CDR3 here is CASSLPSGGEDEQFF. The CDR3, as DNA: TGTGCCAGCAGCTTACCTAGCGGGGGTGAAGATGAGCAGTTCTTC.

This rearrangement joins TRBV12-3 or TRBV12-4 to TRBJ1-1, with D possibly TRBD1 on 5 matching bases. The CDR3 loop spans 12 amino acids. Between the trimmed V and J ends, which lost 3 bases and 5 bases, there was a span of 7 bases. CDR3 protein: CASSFGGTEAFF. CDR3 coding DNA: TGTGCCAGCAGTTTTGGGGGGACTGAAGCTTTCTTT.

V gene TRBV6-6 combines with J gene TRBJ1-6, with D hard to call. Trimming took 8 bases from V and 0 from J, leaving 8 bases between them. CDR3 length: 14 amino acids. Germline CDR1 and CDR2: MNHNY and SVGAGI (reference sequence). CDR3 DNA: TGTGCCAGCTGGCCCAGCTCCTATAATTCACCCCTCCACTTT. Protein: CASWPSSYNSPLHF.

The rearrangement uses TRBV19 and TRBJ2-2; tentative D call: TRBD2 (6 bases). The CDR3 spans 14 residues. V lost 5 bases to trimming and J lost 5 bases, with 12 bases between them. Germline lookup yields CDR1 LNHDA and CDR2 SQIVND (reference sequence). CDR3 DNA: TGTGCCAGTAGTGATCCGGGGAGGACCGGGGAGCTGTTTTTT. Translated, it gives CASSDPGRTGELFF. The whole variable domain, remainder taken from reference TRBV19 and TRBJ2-2, is DGGITQSPKYLFRKEGQNVTLSCEQNLNHDAMYWYRQDPGQGLRLIYYSQIVNDFQKGDIAEGYSVSREKKESFPLTVTSAQKNPTAFYLCASSDPGRTGELFFGEGSRLTVL.